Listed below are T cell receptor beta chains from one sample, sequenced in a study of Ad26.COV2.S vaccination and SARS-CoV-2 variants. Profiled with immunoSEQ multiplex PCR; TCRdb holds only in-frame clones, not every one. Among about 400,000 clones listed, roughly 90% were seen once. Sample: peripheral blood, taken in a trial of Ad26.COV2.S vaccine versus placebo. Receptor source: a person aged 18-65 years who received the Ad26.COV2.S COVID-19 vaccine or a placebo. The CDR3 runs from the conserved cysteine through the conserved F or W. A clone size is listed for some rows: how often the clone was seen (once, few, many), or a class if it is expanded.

CASSGDRDSLSYNEQFF,TRBV28,17,TRBJ2-1,.
CASSVEGGGLSYEQYF,TRBV9,16,TRBJ2-7,.
CASSFGGDSQETQYF,TRBV5-5,15,TRBJ2-5,.
CSVEVDRYSTDTQYF,TRBV29-1,15,TRBJ2-3,.
CASSIIKGAGYGYTF,TRBV27,15,TRBJ1-2,.
CASSLERGATGANVLTF,TRBV5-1,17,TRBJ2-6,once
CASSFLGREQFF,TRBV27,12,TRBJ2-1,.
CASSLTGSSNQPQHF,TRBV28,15,TRBJ1-5,.
CASSEMSRVAKNIQYF,TRBV2,16,TRBJ2-4,.
CASSRGGSSYNEQFF,TRBV9,15,TRBJ2-1,.
CASSALGTSDTQYF,TRBV9,14,TRBJ2-3,.
CASSPGGTSGVYEQFF,TRBV5-4,16,TRBJ2-1,.
CASSLERMNTEAFF,TRBV11-2,14,TRBJ1-1,.
CASSQVYRGRNTQYF,TRBV4-3,15,TRBJ2-3,.
CASSNEFRDRNSPLHF,TRBV4-1,16,TRBJ1-6,few